This T cell receptor beta chain came from a study of shared clonotypes between healthy human individuals. This clone was counted once. Germline CDR1 reads LNHDA; CDR2 reads SQIVND (reference sequence). The CDR3 spans 13 residues. The V and J ends lost 8 bases and 4 bases respectively, with 14 bases between them. None of the donors, who were healthy HIV-negative adults, had recently had acute infections or vaccinations. Genomic DNA (from each subset) was split evenly across several immunoSEQ plates. Original processing methods: Filtering differed for immunoSEQ, which gave only junction sequences without quality scores. Profiling relied on immunoSEQ multiplex PCR, and the TCRdb table lists in-frame clones only, not all of them. From that table come the V and J calls and clone size; the DNA was used to work out D and trimming. The profile shows 850,000 to 1,100,000 clones, roughly 80% of them singletons.

The sequence was obtained from a man aged 18 to 30 in good health. Some clones in this sample may be carry-over from other donors' samples. The sample comprised memory CD4+ T cells from PBMCs. Sample subset: CD45RA-negative fraction. The chain has TRBV19 and TRBJ1-2, with D possibly being TRBD1 (5 bases). The CDR3 DNA reads TGTGCCAGTGGGGCCCTCGGGCGCTATGGCTACACCTTC. Protein sequence: CASGALGRYGYTF.